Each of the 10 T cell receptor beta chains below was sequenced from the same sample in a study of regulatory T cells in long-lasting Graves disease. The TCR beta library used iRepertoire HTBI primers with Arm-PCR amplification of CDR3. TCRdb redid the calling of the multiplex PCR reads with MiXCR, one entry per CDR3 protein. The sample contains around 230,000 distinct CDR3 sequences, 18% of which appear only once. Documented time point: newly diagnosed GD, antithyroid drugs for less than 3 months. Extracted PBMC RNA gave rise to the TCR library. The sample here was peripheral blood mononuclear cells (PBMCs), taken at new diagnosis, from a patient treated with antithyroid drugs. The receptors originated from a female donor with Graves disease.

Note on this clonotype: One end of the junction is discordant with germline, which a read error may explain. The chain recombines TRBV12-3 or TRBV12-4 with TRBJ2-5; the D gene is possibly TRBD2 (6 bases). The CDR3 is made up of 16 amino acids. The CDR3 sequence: CTSSLVSRRAKETQYF. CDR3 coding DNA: TGTACCAGCAGTTTAGTGAGCAGGAGGGCCAAAGAGACCCAGTACTTC.

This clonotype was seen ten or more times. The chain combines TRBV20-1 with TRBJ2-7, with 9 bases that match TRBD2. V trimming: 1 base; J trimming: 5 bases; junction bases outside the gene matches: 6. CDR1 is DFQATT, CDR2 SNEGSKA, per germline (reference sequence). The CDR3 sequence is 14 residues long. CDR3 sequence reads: CSARGDSGSNEQYF. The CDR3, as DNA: TGCAGTGCTAGAGGTGATAGCGGGAGTAACGAGCAGTACTTC.

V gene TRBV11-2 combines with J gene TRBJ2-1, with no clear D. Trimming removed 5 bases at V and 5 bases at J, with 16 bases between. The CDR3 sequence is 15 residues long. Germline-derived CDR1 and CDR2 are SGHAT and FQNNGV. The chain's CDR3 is CASSPVQQRNNEQFF. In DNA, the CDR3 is TGTGCCAGCAGCCCCGTGCAACAACGGAACAATGAGCAGTTCTTC. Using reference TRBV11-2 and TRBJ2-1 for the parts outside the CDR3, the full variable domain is EAGVAQSPRYKIIEKRQSVAFWCNPISGHATLYWYQQILGQGPKLLIQFQNNGVVDDSQLPKDRFSAERLKGVDSTLKIQPAKLEDSAVYLCASSPVQQRNNEQFFGPGTRLTVL.

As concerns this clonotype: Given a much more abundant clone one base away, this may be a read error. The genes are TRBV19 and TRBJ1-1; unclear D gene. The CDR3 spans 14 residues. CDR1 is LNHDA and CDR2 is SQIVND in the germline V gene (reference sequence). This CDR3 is CAGSRPHRNTEAFF. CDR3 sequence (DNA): TGTGCCGGTAGTCGCCCACACAGGAACACTGAAGCTTTCTTT.

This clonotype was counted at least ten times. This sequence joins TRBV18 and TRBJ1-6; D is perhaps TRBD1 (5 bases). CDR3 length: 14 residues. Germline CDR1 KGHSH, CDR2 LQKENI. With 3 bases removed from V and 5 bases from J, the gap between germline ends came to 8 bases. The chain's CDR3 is CASSPQGNNSPLHF. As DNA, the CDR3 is TGTGCCAGCTCACCTCAGGGAAATAATTCACCCCTCCACTTT.

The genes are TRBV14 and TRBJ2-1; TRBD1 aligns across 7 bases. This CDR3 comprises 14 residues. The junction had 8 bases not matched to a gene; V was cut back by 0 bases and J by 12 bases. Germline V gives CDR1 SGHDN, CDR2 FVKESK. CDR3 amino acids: CASSQDWTGGGQFF. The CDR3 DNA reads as TGTGCCAGCAGCCAAGATTGGACAGGTGGAGGGCAGTTCTTC.

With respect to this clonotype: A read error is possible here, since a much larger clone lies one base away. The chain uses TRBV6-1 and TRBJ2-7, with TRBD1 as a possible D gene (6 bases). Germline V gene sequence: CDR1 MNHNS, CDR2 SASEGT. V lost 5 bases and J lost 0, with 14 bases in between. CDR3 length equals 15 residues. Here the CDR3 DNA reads TGTGCCAGCAGTAGTCCACAGGGCAGCTCCTACGAGCAGTACTTC. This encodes CASSSPQGSSYEQYF.

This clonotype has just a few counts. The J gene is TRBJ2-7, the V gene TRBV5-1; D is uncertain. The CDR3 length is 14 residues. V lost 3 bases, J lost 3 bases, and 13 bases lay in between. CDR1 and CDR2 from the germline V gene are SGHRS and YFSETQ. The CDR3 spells CASSSSRSYYEQYF. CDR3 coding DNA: TGCGCCAGCAGCTCCTCCAGGAGTTACTACGAGCAGTACTTC.

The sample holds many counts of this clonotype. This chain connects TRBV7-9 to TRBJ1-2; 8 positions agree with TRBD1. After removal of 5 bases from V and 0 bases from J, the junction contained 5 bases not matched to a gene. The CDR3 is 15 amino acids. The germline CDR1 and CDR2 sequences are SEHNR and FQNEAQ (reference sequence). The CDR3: CASSQGARANYGYTF. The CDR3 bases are TGTGCCAGCAGCCAGGGGGCCCGAGCTAACTATGGCTACACCTTC.

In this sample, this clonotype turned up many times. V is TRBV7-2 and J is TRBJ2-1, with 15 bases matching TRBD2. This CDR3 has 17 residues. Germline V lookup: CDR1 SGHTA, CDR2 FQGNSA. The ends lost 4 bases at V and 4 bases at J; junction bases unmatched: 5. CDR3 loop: CASSSGTSGRPYNEQFF. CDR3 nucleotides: TGTGCCAGCAGCTCCGGGACTAGCGGGAGGCCGTACAATGAGCAGTTCTTC.